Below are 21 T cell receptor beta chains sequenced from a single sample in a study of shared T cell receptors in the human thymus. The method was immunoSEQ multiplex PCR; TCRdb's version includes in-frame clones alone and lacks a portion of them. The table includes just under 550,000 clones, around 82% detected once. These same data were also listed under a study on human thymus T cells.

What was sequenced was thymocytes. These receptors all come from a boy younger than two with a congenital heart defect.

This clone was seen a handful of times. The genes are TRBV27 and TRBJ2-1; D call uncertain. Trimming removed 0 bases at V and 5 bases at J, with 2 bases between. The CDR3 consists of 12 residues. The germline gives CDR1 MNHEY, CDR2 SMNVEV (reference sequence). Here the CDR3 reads CASSLSNNEQFF. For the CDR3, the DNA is TGTGCCAGCAGTTTATCTAACAATGAGCAGTTCTTC.

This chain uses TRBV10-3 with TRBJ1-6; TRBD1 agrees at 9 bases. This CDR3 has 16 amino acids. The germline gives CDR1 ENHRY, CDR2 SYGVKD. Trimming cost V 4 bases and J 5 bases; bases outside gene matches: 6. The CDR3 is CAISGDRGGHNSPLHF. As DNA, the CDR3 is TGTGCCATCAGTGGTGACAGGGGGGGCCATAATTCACCCCTCCACTTT.

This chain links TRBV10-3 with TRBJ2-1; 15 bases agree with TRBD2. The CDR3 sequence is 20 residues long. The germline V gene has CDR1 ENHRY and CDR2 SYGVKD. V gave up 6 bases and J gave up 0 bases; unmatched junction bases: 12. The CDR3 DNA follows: TGTGCCATCAGAAGGGGACTAGCGGGAGGTTCGTACAGCTCCTACAATGAGCAGTTCTTC. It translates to CAIRRGLAGGSYSSYNEQFF.

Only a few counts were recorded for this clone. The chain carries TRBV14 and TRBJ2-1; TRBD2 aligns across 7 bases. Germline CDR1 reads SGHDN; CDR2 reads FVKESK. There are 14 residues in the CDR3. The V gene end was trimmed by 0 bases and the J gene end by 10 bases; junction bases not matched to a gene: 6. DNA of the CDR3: TGTGCCAGCAGCCAAGAGGGAGGGCCCCAGGAGCAGTTCTTC. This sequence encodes CASSQEGGPQEQFF.

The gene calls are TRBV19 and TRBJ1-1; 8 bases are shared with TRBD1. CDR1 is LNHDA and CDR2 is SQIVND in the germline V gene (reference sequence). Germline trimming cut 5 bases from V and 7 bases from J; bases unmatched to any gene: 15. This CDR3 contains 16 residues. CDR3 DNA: TGTGCCAGTAGTCACGAAGGAGACAGGGGTAGTCGTGAAGCTTTCTTT. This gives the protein CASSHEGDRGSREAFF.

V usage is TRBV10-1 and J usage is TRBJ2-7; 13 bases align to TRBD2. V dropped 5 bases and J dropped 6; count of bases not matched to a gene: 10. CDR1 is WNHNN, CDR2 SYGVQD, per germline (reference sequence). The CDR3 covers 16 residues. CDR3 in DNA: TGCGCCAGCAGTCTTGGACTAGCGGGAGCTGTGGCCGAGCAGTACTTC. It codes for CASSLGLAGAVAEQYF.

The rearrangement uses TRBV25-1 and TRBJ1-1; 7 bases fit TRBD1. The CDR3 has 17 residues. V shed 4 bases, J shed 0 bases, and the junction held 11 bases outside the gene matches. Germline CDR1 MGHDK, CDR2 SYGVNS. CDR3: CASSGERTGPMNTEAFF. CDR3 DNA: TGTGCCAGCAGTGGGGAGAGGACAGGACCAATGAACACTGAAGCTTTCTTT.

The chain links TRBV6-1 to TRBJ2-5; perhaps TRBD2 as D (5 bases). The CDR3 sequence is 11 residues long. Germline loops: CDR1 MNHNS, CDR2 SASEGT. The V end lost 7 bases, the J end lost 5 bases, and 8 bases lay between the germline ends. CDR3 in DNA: TGTGCCAGCACGAGGAGGGAGACCCAGTACTTC. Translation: CASTRRETQYF.

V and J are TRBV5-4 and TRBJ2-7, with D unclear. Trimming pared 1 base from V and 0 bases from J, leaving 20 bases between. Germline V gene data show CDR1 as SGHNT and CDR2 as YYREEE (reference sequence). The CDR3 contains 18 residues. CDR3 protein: CASSLSRSVTEISYEQYF. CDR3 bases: TGTGCCAGCAGCTTGTCTAGGTCTGTGACGGAGATCTCCTACGAGCAGTACTTC.

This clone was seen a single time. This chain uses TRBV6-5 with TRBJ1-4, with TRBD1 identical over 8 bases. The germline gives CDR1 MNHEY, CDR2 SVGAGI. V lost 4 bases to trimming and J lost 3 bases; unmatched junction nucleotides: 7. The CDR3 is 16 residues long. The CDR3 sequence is CASSSTGGLANEKLFF. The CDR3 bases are TGTGCCAGCAGTTCAACAGGGGGTTTGGCTAATGAAAAACTGTTTTTT.

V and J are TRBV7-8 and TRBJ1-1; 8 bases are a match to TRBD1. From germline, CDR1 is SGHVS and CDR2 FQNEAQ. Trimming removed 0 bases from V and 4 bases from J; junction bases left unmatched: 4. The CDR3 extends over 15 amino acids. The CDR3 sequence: CASSLAETGGTEAFF. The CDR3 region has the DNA TGTGCCAGCAGCTTAGCCGAAACAGGGGGCACTGAAGCTTTCTTT.

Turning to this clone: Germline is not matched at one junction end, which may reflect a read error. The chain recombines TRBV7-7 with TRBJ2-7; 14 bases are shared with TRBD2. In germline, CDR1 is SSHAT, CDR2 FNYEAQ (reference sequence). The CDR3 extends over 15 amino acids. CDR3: CASSSGLAGDYEQYF. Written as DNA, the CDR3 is TGTGCTAGCAGCTCGGGACTAGCGGGAGACTACGAGCAGTACTTC.

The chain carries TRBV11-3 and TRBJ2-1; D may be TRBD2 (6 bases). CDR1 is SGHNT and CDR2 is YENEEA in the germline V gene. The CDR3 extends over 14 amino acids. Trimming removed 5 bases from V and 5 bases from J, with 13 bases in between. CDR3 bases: TGTGCCAGCAGCCCTTTTCGGAGGGACAATGAGCAGTTCTTC. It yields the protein CASSPFRRDNEQFF.

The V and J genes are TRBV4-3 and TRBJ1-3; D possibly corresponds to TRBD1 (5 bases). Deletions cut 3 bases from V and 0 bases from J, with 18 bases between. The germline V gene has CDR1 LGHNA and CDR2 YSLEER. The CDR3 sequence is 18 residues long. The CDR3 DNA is TGCGCCAGCAGCCAGCGCAGAACACAGGATTCCTCTGGAAACACCATATATTTT. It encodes CASSQRRTQDSSGNTIYF.

DNA of the CDR3: TGCGCCAGCAGTGAGTCAACGAGCGGGAGGGCAGATACGCAGTATTTT. It specifies CASSESTSGRADTQYF. The V and J genes are TRBV10-2 and TRBJ2-3, with 10 bases fitting TRBD2. Germline V gene data show CDR1 as WSHSY and CDR2 as SAAADI. Unmatched junction bases numbered 4, after V lost 0 bases and J lost 4 bases. This CDR3 spans 16 amino acids.

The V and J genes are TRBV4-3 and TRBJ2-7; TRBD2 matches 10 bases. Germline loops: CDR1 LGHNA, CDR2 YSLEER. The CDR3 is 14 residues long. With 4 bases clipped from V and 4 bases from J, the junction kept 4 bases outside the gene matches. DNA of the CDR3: TGCGCCAGCAGCCCCGGACTAGCGGTTTACGAGCAGTACTTC. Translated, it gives CASSPGLAVYEQYF.

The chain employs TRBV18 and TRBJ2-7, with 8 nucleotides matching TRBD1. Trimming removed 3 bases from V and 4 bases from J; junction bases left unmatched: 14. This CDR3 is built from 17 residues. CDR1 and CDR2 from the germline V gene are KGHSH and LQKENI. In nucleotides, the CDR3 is TGTGCCAGCTCACCGGGGGACAGGCAAGGGGGGTGGTACGAGCAGTACTTC. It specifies CASSPGDRQGGWYEQYF.

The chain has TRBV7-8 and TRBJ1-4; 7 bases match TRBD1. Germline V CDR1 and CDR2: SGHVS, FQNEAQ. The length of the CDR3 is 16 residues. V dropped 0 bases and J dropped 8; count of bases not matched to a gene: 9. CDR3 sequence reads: CASSLAREGAGEKLFF. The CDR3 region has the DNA TGTGCCAGCAGCTTAGCGCGGGAGGGGGCAGGGGAAAAACTGTTTTTT.

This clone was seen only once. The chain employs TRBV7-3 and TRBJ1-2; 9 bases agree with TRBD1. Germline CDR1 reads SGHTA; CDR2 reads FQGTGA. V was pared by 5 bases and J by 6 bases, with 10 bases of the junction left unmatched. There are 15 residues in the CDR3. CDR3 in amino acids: CASSPSGTGRNGYTF. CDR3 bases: TGTGCCAGCAGCCCGTCCGGGACAGGGCGGAATGGCTACACCTTC. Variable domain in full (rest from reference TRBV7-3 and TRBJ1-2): GAGVSQTPSNKVTEKGKYVELRCDPISGHTALYWYRQSLGQGPEFLIYFQGTGAADDSGLPNDRFFAVRPEGSVSTLKIQRTERGDSAVYLCASSPSGTGRNGYTFGSGTRLTVV.

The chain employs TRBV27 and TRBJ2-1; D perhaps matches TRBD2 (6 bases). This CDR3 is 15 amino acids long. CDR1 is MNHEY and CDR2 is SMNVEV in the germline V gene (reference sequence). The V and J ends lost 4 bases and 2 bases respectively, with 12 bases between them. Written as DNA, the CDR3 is TGTGCCAGCAGTTCACTAGCCGGGACCTACAATGAGCAGTTCTTC. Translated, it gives CASSSLAGTYNEQFF.

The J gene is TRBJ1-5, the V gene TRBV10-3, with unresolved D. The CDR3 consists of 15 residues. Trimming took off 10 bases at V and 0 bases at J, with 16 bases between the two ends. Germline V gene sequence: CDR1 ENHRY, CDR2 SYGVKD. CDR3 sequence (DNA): TGTGCCACCGCCGGGAGGCAAATTAGCAATCAGCCCCAGCATTTT. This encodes CATAGRQISNQPQHF.